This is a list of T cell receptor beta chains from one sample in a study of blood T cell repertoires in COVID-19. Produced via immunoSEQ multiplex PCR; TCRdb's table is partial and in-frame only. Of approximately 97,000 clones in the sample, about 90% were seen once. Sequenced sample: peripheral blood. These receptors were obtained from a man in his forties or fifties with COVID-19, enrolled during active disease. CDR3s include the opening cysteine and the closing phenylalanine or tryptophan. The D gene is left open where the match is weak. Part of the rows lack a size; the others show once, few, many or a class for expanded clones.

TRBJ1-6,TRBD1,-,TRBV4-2,TGTGCCAGCAGCCAAGATTGGTCAGGGGGTTCGTCACCCCTCCACTTT,CASSQDWSGGSSPLHF
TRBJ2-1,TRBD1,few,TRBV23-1,TGCGCCAGCAGTCCTAACAGGGGAATCTACAATGAGCAGTTCTTC,CASSPNRGIYNEQFF
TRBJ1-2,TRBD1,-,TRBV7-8,TGTGCCAGCAGCTCCCAGGGACAGGGAAGCTTCTACACCTTC,CASSSQGQGSFYTF
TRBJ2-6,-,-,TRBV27,TGTGCCAGCAGTTTATTTCAAGTGGGCAGGGTCTCTGGGGCCAACGTCCTGACTTTC,CASSLFQVGRVSGANVLTF
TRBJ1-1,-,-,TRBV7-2,TGTGCCAGCAGCTTACCAGGAAACACTGAAGCTTTCTTT,CASSLPGNTEAFF
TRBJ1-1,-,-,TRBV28,TGTGCCAGCAAACAGGTTGGCACTGAAGCTTTCTTT,CASKQVGTEAFF
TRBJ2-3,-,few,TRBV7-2,TGTGCCAGCAGCTTATCGATTGGGGGGGCCGAAGATACGCAGTATTTT,CASSLSIGGAEDTQYF
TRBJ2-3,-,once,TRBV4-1,TGCGCCAGCAGCACTAGTAGAGAAGCCATCACAGATACGCAGTATTTT,CASSTSREAITDTQYF
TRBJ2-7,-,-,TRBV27,TGTGCCAGCAGTCCCCGCTGGGGGGGCGATTACGAGCAGTACTTC,CASSPRWGGDYEQYF
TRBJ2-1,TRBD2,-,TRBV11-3,TGTGCCAGCAGCTCTCGGACTAGCGGGGGGCCCAACAATGAGCAGTTCTTC,CASSSRTSGGPNNEQFF
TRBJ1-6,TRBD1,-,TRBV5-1,TGCGCCAGCAGCTTGAGGACAGGGGGCGGATGGCTCCACTTT,CASSLRTGGGWLHF
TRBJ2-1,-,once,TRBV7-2,TGTGCCAGCAGTTGGGACACCTCCTACAATGAGCAGTTCTTC,CASSWDTSYNEQFF
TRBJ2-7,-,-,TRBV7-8,TGTGCCAGCAGCTTCCAGGAAGCCTACGTGGAGCAGTACTTC,CASSFQEAYVEQYF
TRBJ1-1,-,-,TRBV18,TGTGCCAGCTCACCAAGTTCGAGCACTGAAGCTTTCTTT,CASSPSSSTEAFF
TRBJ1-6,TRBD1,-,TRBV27,TGTGCCAGCAGTTCTCGACAGGGCTATAATTCACCCCTCCACTTT,CASSSRQGYNSPLHF
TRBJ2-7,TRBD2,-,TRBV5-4,TGTGCCAGCAGACAGAGCGGGGGCCCCTACGAGCAGTACTTC,CASRQSGGPYEQYF
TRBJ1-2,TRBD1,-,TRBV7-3,TGTGCCAGCAGCCCCGGGACAGGTGATTACTATGGCTACACCTTC,CASSPGTGDYYGYTF
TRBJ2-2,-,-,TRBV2,TGTGCCAGCATGTATGGTACGGCGGGCGGGGAGCTGTTTTTT,CASMYGTAGGELFF
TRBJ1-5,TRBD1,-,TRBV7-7,TGTGCTAGCAGCTTAAGAGGGGAGGTGGGACAGGATAATCAGCCCCAGCATTTT,CASSLRGEVGQDNQPQHF
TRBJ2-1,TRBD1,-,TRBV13,TGTGCCAGCAGCCCTCCGACAGGGGGCAAGGGTGAGCAGTTCTTC,CASSPPTGGKGEQFF